Described below is a single T cell receptor (beta chain) sequence and its context. The antigen is undetermined. The data derive from a study of OX40 agonist ivuxolimab in advanced cancers. Study-level findings and limits: CD4+ and CD8+ T cells in blood underwent clonal expansion by week 6 at 0.1 to 3.0 mg/kg. Compared with CD4+, CD8+ T cells on average had more expanded clones.

The CDR3 spans 12 residues. With 5 bases removed from V and 11 bases from J, the gap between germline ends came to 13 bases. Germline V lookup: CDR1 SGHVS, CDR2 FNYEAQ. TCRdb keeps only in-frame clones here, not all; method: immunoSEQ multiplex PCR. The table has 100,000 or so clones, just over 90% seen once; the top ten hold around 0.71%. The chain links TRBV7-6 to TRBJ2-1; weak D call: TRBD1 (6 bases). The specimen was CD4+ or CD8+ T cells sorted from blood, collected in a trial of the OX40 agonist ivuxolimab. This clonotype was sampled from an adult with an advanced solid tumor such as melanoma, head and neck, liver or kidney cancer. The CDR3 spells CASSPGQGKQFF. Written as DNA, the CDR3 is TGTGCCAGCAGCCCCGGGCAGGGGAAGCAGTTCTTC.